Sequencing of this T cell receptor (beta chain) was carried out in a study of T cell responses to AZD1222 COVID-19 vaccine. Data came from immunoSEQ multiplex PCR; TCRdb stores just in-frame clones and leaves some out. Among under 150,000 clones listed, about 90% were seen once. CDR1 and CDR2 (germline): SGHRS, YFSETQ. V was pared by 4 bases and J by 3 bases, with 7 bases between. The CDR3 has 13 amino acids. This TCR was recovered from an adult in good health. The chain couples TRBV5-1 to TRBJ2-2; D gene uncertain. The source was peripheral blood, collected on day 0 of AZD1222 vaccination. As DNA, the CDR3 is TGCGCCAGCAGCCTGGCCGACACCGGGGAGCTGTTTTTT. Protein: CASSLADTGELFF.